The rows below give T cell receptor beta chains drawn from one sample of a study of T cell responses to AZD1222 COVID-19 vaccine. Clones were sequenced by immunoSEQ multiplex PCR, and TCRdb holds only the in-frame ones, with some missing. Of approximately 180,000 clones in the sample, approximately 94% were seen once. The sequences come from peripheral blood, collected on day 0 of AZD1222 vaccination. These receptors were obtained from an adult in good health. Both conserved end residues are trimmed from each CDR3. Fields, in order: V gene, J gene, CDR3 protein.

v_gene: TRBV7-6
j_gene: TRBJ1-3
CDR3aa: ASSLSQGGGGNTIY

v_gene: TRBV7-6
j_gene: TRBJ1-1
CDR3aa: ASSLGPINTEAF

v_gene: TRBV27
j_gene: TRBJ2-7
CDR3aa: ASSPGTSGYEQY

v_gene: TRBV3-1/TRBV3-2
j_gene: TRBJ2-7
CDR3aa: ASSPNLSARQY

v_gene: TRBV3-1/TRBV3-2
j_gene: TRBJ2-1
CDR3aa: ASSRPGLAGHLSYNEQF

v_gene: TRBV2
j_gene: TRBJ2-7
CDR3aa: ASLGPHYEQY

v_gene: TRBV11-2
j_gene: TRBJ1-2
CDR3aa: ASSLERDGYGYT

v_gene: TRBV5-1
j_gene: TRBJ2-3
CDR3aa: ASRTSGSTDTQY

v_gene: TRBV12-3/TRBV12-4
j_gene: TRBJ1-1
CDR3aa: ASSLGQGFEAF

v_gene: TRBV5-1
j_gene: TRBJ1-1
CDR3aa: ASSLAGQGSPMNTEAF

v_gene: TRBV7-2
j_gene: TRBJ2-1
CDR3aa: ASSLRAGDYNEQF

v_gene: TRBV6-5
j_gene: TRBJ1-5
CDR3aa: ASSYSVSGANQPQH

v_gene: TRBV18
j_gene: TRBJ1-3
CDR3aa: ASSRQADPGNTIY

v_gene: TRBV24-1
j_gene: TRBJ2-1
CDR3aa: ATSDPPGTPGDEQF

v_gene: TRBV6-5
j_gene: TRBJ2-3
CDR3aa: ASTWTGGTDTQY

v_gene: TRBV6-1
j_gene: TRBJ1-4
CDR3aa: ASSERTGGATNEKLF

v_gene: TRBV27
j_gene: TRBJ1-1
CDR3aa: ASSPGTGGGTEAF

v_gene: TRBV24-1
j_gene: TRBJ1-1
CDR3aa: ATSDLGFTAF

v_gene: TRBV6-1
j_gene: TRBJ2-7
CDR3aa: ASSERSGRLKWSYEQY

v_gene: TRBV4-1
j_gene: TRBJ1-1
CDR3aa: ASSQVGPGTGPTEAF

v_gene: TRBV10-2
j_gene: TRBJ1-5
CDR3aa: ASSEWRERNQPQH

v_gene: TRBV5-6
j_gene: TRBJ2-1
CDR3aa: ASSFLSGNEQF

v_gene: TRBV14
j_gene: TRBJ1-3
CDR3aa: ASSQEVGRFSGNTIY

v_gene: TRBV5-1
j_gene: TRBJ2-7
CDR3aa: ASSLAREYEQY

v_gene: TRBV12-3/TRBV12-4
j_gene: TRBJ2-1
CDR3aa: ASTPDPSEQF

v_gene: TRBV5-1
j_gene: TRBJ2-1
CDR3aa: ASSLDSSGYNEQF

v_gene: TRBV12-5
j_gene: TRBJ2-5
CDR3aa: ASGKGGETQY

v_gene: TRBV27
j_gene: TRBJ1-5
CDR3aa: ASGRGTGSNQPQH

v_gene: TRBV3-1/TRBV3-2
j_gene: TRBJ1-5
CDR3aa: ASSQAGRPQH

v_gene: TRBV5-8
j_gene: TRBJ1-2
CDR3aa: ASGNAGALARAGNGYT

v_gene: TRBV7-2
j_gene: TRBJ1-1
CDR3aa: ASSLIWGADTEAF

v_gene: TRBV21-1
j_gene: TRBJ1-1
CDR3aa: ASSSLGRTGVNTEAF

v_gene: TRBV24-1
j_gene: TRBJ2-1
CDR3aa: ATSQGYNEQF

v_gene: TRBV5-6
j_gene: TRBJ1-2
CDR3aa: ASSLTTRQGHT

v_gene: TRBV4-1
j_gene: TRBJ2-1
CDR3aa: ASSPAKLAGGYNEQF

v_gene: TRBV3-1/TRBV3-2
j_gene: TRBJ2-7
CDR3aa: ASSQDGEQY

v_gene: TRBV7-9
j_gene: TRBJ2-1
CDR3aa: ASSLWTGSSYNEQF

v_gene: TRBV7-9
j_gene: TRBJ2-7
CDR3aa: ASSLAARADEQY

v_gene: TRBV3-1/TRBV3-2
j_gene: TRBJ1-4
CDR3aa: ASSQGSTTNEKLF

v_gene: TRBV24-1
j_gene: TRBJ2-1
CDR3aa: ATTGPGRSYNEQF

v_gene: TRBV19
j_gene: TRBJ2-7
CDR3aa: ASSTRDGSYEQY